The 26 T cell receptor beta chains below were found in one sample sequenced in a study of PD-1 and CTLA-4 blockade in melanoma. This table comes from immunoSEQ multiplex PCR, and its TCRdb copy is limited to in-frame clones, with some not included. The sample holds around 29,000 clones; around 90% are singletons and the top ten take around 8.5%. The specimen comprised CD8+ T cells from peripheral blood, sampled before anti-PD-1 treatment. These receptors were obtained from a human donor with melanoma.

This sequence joins TRBV5-4 and TRBJ2-7; 14 bases are shared with TRBD2. The germline V gene has CDR1 SGHNT and CDR2 YYREEE (reference sequence). The V segment lost 4 bases and the J segment 1 base; nucleotides outside the gene matches: 1. This CDR3 is 15 amino acids long. The CDR3 bases are TGTGCCAGCAGCCGACTAGCGGGAGGGTCCTACGAGCAGTACTTC. Amino acids: CASSRLAGGSYEQYF.

The rearrangement uses TRBV9 and TRBJ2-1; TRBD2 agrees at 7 bases. Germline V gene data show CDR1 as SGDLS and CDR2 as YYNGEE. V shed 0 bases, J shed 6 bases, and the junction held 9 bases outside the gene matches. There are 16 residues in the CDR3. The CDR3: CASSVEVSGTSNEQFF. CDR3 nucleotide sequence: TGTGCCAGCAGCGTAGAGGTCAGCGGGACTTCCAATGAGCAGTTCTTC. The complete variable domain, with remaining parts taken from reference TRBV9 and TRBJ2-1, reads DSGVTQTPKHLITATGQRVTLRCSPRSGDLSVYWYQQSLDQGLQFLIQYYNGEERAKGNILERFSAQQFPDLHSELNLSSLELGDSALYFCASSVEVSGTSNEQFFGPGTRLTVL.

This clone was detected a few times. Here the CDR3 reads CASSQDVGYSNQPQHF. CDR3 DNA sequence: TGCGCCAGCAGCCAAGATGTAGGATATAGCAATCAGCCCCAGCATTTT. This rearrangement joins TRBV4-1 to TRBJ1-5; D call uncertain. This CDR3 spans 16 amino acids. Germline V gene sequence: CDR1 MGHRA, CDR2 YSYEKL. Trimming pared 0 bases from V and 0 bases from J, leaving 9 bases between.

The rearrangement links TRBV30 to TRBJ1-1, with D perhaps matching TRBD1 (5 bases). Germline V gene sequence: CDR1 GTSNPN, CDR2 SVGIG (reference sequence). There are 15 residues in the CDR3. Trimming took 1 base from V and 3 from J, leaving 15 bases between them. In nucleotides, the CDR3 is TGTGCCTGGAGTGGGCCAGGGCAGGCCTACACTGAAGCTTTCTTT. As protein: CAWSGPGQAYTEAFF. The whole variable domain, remainder taken from reference TRBV30 and TRBJ1-1, is SQTIHQWPATLVQPVGSPLSLECTVEGTSNPNLYWYRQAAGRGLQLLFYSVGIGQISSEVPQNLSASRPQDRQFILSSKKLLLSDSGFYLCAWSGPGQAYTEAFFGQGTRLTVV.

This sequence joins TRBV11-2 and TRBJ2-7, with TRBD2 as a possible D gene (5 bases). Per germline, CDR1 SGHAT and CDR2 FQNNGV. The V end lost 4 bases, the J end lost 4 bases, and 8 bases lay between the germline ends. This CDR3 has 12 amino acids. The CDR3 DNA reads as TGTGCCAGCAGCTCTGGACTTTACGAGCAGTACTTC. Its protein product is CASSSGLYEQYF. Full variable domain (rest looked up from reference TRBV11-2 and TRBJ2-7): EAGVAQSPRYKIIEKRQSVAFWCNPISGHATLYWYQQILGQGPKLLIQFQNNGVVDDSQLPKDRFSAERLKGVDSTLKIQPAKLEDSAVYLCASSSGLYEQYFGPGTRLTVT.

This chain connects TRBV27 to TRBJ1-6, with 7 bases lining up with TRBD1. The V gene's germline CDR1 is MNHEY and CDR2 SMNVEV (reference sequence). There are 14 residues in the CDR3. J was trimmed by 5 bases and V by 6 bases; bases with no gene match: 4. CDR3 nucleotide sequence: TGTGCCAGCAGAGCCGGGACAGATAATTCACCCCTCCACTTT. It specifies CASRAGTDNSPLHF.

The V gene is TRBV28, the J gene TRBJ1-5; D is possibly TRBD1 (6 bases). The V end was cut by 10 bases, the J end by 5 bases, with 18 bases between. The CDR3 extends over 14 amino acids. Per the germline V gene, CDR1 is MDHEN and CDR2 is SYDVKM. CDR3 coding DNA: TGTGCCATAAGTGAACCCAGGGGATATCAGCCCCAGCATTTT. Translating it yields CAISEPRGYQPQHF.

The gene calls are TRBV27 and TRBJ1-1; D is uncertain. With 3 bases removed from V and 1 base from J, the gap between germline ends came to 6 bases. The V gene's germline CDR1 is MNHEY and CDR2 SMNVEV (reference sequence). The CDR3 spans 13 residues. The chain's CDR3 is CASSFKENTEAFF. CDR3 nucleotides: TGTGCCAGCAGTTTCAAGGAGAACACTGAAGCTTTCTTT.

The table lists this clone with a count of one. The chain recombines TRBV11-2 with TRBJ2-7; the match to TRBD2 covers 9 bases. CDR1 SGHAT and CDR2 FQNNGV come from the germline V gene. The CDR3 loop spans 15 amino acids. J gave up 4 bases and V 3 bases, and 7 bases lay outside the gene matches. The CDR3 sequence is CASSFGTSQKYEQYF. CDR3 DNA: TGTGCCAGCAGCTTCGGGACTAGCCAAAAGTACGAGCAGTACTTC.

V is TRBV29-1 and J is TRBJ2-7, with 8 bases lining up with TRBD1. This CDR3 is 13 amino acids long. V was clipped by 4 bases and J by 4 bases; unmatched bases: 6. Germline values: CDR1 SQVTM, CDR2 ANQGSEA. CDR3 in DNA: TGCAGCGTTGTTACAGGGGGTGGATACGAGCAGTACTTC. Translation: CSVVTGGGYEQYF.

The V call is TRBV6-5, the J call TRBJ1-4, with no clear D. This CDR3 contains 15 residues. CDR1 and CDR2 (germline): MNHEY, SVGAGI. V lost 0 bases, J lost 10 bases, and 15 bases lay in between. In nucleotides, the CDR3 is TGTGCCAGCAGTTACTCTATGACCTCCGAGGGAAAACTGTTTTTT. Encoded protein: CASSYSMTSEGKLFF.

The chain recombines TRBV30 with TRBJ2-2; the D is unclear. CDR1 GTSNPN and CDR2 SVGIG come from the germline V gene (reference sequence). The V end lost 7 bases, the J end lost 6 bases, and 12 bases lay between the germline ends. The length of the CDR3 is 12 residues. The CDR3 DNA reads TGTGCCTTTACACTCAAAGCCGGGGAGCTGTTTTTT. It encodes CAFTLKAGELFF.

This clone showed up just a few times. The chain recombines TRBV3-1 (or the pseudogene TRBV3-2) with TRBJ2-3; 7 nucleotides agree with TRBD2. The CDR3 runs to 16 residues. V lost 1 base, J lost 0 bases, and 4 bases stayed unmatched. Germline CDR1 LGHDT, CDR2 YNNKEL (reference sequence). For the CDR3, the DNA is TGTGCCAGCAGCCAAGGGGGGGGAGAAAGCACAGATACGCAGTATTTT. Amino acid sequence: CASSQGGGESTDTQYF.

This clone was detected once. The chain employs TRBV5-1 and TRBJ2-3; TRBD1 aligns across 11 bases. Trimming cost V 4 bases and J 2 bases; bases outside gene matches: 6. This CDR3 has 16 residues. Germline assignment: CDR1 SGHRS and CDR2 YFSETQ. Written as DNA, the CDR3 is TGCGCCAGCAGCCCCTGGACAGGGGGCGTCACAGATACGCAGTATTTT. Protein: CASSPWTGGVTDTQYF.

J is TRBJ1-5 and V is TRBV6-5; D not resolved. CDR1 is MNHEY, CDR2 SVGAGI, per germline. V lost 6 bases, J lost 7 bases, and 10 bases lay in between. The CDR3 sequence is 12 residues long. CDR3: CASRGFRQPQHF. The CDR3 nucleotides are TGTGCCAGCAGGGGGTTTAGACAGCCCCAGCATTTT.

This chain connects TRBV6-5 to TRBJ2-5; D unclear. CDR3 length equals 10 residues. Germline lookup yields CDR1 MNHEY and CDR2 SVGAGI. Trimming cost V 10 bases and J 5 bases, with 8 bases left between them. The CDR3 DNA is TGTGCCACCCTGTCGGAGACCCAGTACTTC. This gives the protein CATLSETQYF.

The V gene is TRBV27, the J gene TRBJ2-5; D gene unclear. The ends were cut back, 5 bases at V and 5 bases at J, with 9 bases in the middle. CDR3 length: 12 amino acids. In germline, CDR1 is MNHEY, CDR2 SMNVEV (reference sequence). The DNA for the CDR3 is TGTGCCAGCAGTCCCATGGGGGAGACCCAGTACTTC. Its translation is CASSPMGETQYF.

The chain links TRBV10-2 to TRBJ2-1; D unresolved. With 7 bases removed from V and 0 bases from J, the gap between germline ends came to 10 bases. From germline, CDR1 is WSHSY and CDR2 SAAADI. CDR3 length equals 14 residues. The CDR3 region is CASTPGSSYNEQFF. The CDR3 bases are TGCGCCAGCACCCCGGGCAGCTCCTACAATGAGCAGTTCTTC.

J is TRBJ2-7 and V is TRBV11-2, with 8 bases fitting TRBD1. V shed 5 bases and J 5 bases; nucleotides not matched to a gene: 17. This CDR3 comprises 17 residues. Germline V lookup: CDR1 SGHAT, CDR2 FQNNGV. The CDR3 DNA reads TGTGCCAGCAGCGATTATCCGGGACAGGAAGGATCGGACGAGCAGTACTTC. Its protein is CASSDYPGQEGSDEQYF.

The V and J genes are TRBV5-4 and TRBJ2-1; D perhaps matches TRBD1 (5 bases). The CDR3 is 14 residues long. Trimming left V 1 base short and J 9 bases short, with 14 bases between. CDR1 is SGHNT and CDR2 is YYREEE in the germline V gene (reference sequence). The CDR3 reads CASSLLGPTGEQFF. DNA for the CDR3: TGTGCCAGCAGCTTGTTGGGTCCAACAGGTGAGCAGTTCTTC.

This clone was observed a handful of times. The rearrangement uses TRBV19 and TRBJ1-5; possibly TRBD1 for D (6 bases). Trimming pared 10 bases from V and 2 bases from J, leaving 15 bases between. The CDR3 consists of 14 residues. Germline assignment: CDR1 LNHDA and CDR2 SQIVND (reference sequence). CDR3 in DNA: TGTGCCACCCAGGGCGGGGGCGGCAATCAGCCCCAGCATTTT. Translated: CATQGGGGNQPQHF.

V is TRBV7-3 and J is TRBJ2-5, with D possibly being TRBD2 (5 bases). CDR1 and CDR2 from the germline V gene are SGHTA and FQGTGA. The length of the CDR3 is 15 residues. Trimming removed 5 bases at V and 5 bases at J, with 18 bases between. The CDR3 protein is CASSLSARRGETQYF. CDR3 nucleotides: TGTGCCAGCAGCCTCTCGGCTCGCCGGGGTGAGACCCAGTACTTC.

V is TRBV3-1 (or the pseudogene TRBV3-2) and J is TRBJ2-6, with a possible D match to TRBD1 (5 bases). The CDR3 has 18 residues. With 1 base removed from V and 2 bases from J, the gap between germline ends came to 15 bases. CDR1 is LGHDT, CDR2 YNNKEL, per germline (reference sequence). The CDR3 protein is CASSQVVQGVPGANVLTF. In DNA form, the CDR3 reads TGTGCCAGCAGCCAAGTTGTGCAGGGCGTCCCTGGGGCCAACGTCCTGACTTTC.

The gene calls are TRBV4-1 and TRBJ2-1; possible D gene TRBD2, 5 bases. With 4 bases removed from V and 0 bases from J, the gap between germline ends came to 13 bases. The V gene's germline CDR1 is MGHRA and CDR2 YSYEKL. The CDR3 runs 16 residues. The CDR3 loop reads CASSPQAVSSYNEQFF. Here the CDR3 DNA reads TGCGCCAGCAGCCCCCAAGCGGTAAGCTCCTACAATGAGCAGTTCTTC.

The rearrangement links TRBV27 to TRBJ2-1; TRBD2 might be the D (5 bases). V was trimmed by 5 bases and J by 5 bases, leaving 10 bases between them. The germline V gene encodes CDR1 MNHEY and CDR2 SMNVEV (reference sequence). The CDR3 length is 13 residues. CDR3 nucleotide sequence: TGTGCCAGCAGTATTTCCGGGAACAATGAGCAGTTCTTC. Protein product: CASSISGNNEQFF.

This clone was recorded only once. V gene TRBV13 combines with J gene TRBJ2-2, with 13 positions matching TRBD2. Looked up from germline, CDR1 is PRHDT and CDR2 is FYEKMQ (reference sequence). The CDR3 spans 17 residues. Trimming at V came to 6 bases and at J to 8 bases, leaving 12 bases not matched to a gene. DNA for the CDR3: TGTGCCAGCAGTGAACCGGGACTAGCGGGGATACGTGGGGAGCTGTTTTTT. This sequence encodes CASSEPGLAGIRGELFF.